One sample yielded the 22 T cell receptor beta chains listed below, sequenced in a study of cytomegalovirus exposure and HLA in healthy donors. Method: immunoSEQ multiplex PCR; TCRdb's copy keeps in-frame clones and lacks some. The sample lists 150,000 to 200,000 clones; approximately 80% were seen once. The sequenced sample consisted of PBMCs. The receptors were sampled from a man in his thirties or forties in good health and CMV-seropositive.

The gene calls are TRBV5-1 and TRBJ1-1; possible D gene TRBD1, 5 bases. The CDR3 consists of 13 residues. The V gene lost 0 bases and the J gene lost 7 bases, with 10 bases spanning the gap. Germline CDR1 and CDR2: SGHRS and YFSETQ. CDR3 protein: CASSLGTTIEAFF. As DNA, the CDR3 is TGCGCCAGCAGCTTGGGGACAACCATTGAAGCTTTCTTT.

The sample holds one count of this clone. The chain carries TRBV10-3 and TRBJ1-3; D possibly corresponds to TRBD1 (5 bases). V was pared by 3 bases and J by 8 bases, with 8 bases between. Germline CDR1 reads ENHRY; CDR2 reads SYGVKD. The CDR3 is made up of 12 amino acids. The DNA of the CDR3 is TGTGCCATCAGTGACGGAGGGGACACCATATATTTT. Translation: CAISDGGDTIYF.

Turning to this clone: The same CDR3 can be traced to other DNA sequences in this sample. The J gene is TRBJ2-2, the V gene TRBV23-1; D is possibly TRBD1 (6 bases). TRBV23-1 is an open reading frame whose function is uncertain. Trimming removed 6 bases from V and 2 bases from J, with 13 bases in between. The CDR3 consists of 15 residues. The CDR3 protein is CASRLGQINTGELFF. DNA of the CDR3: TGCGCCAGCAGACTAGGACAGATCAACACCGGGGAGCTGTTTTTT.

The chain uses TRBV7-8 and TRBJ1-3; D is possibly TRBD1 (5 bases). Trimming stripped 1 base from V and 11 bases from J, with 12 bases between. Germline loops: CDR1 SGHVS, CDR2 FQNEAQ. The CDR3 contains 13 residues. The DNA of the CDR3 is TGTGCCAGCAGCTTAGTCGGCGTCAGGGCCATATATTTT. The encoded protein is CASSLVGVRAIYF.

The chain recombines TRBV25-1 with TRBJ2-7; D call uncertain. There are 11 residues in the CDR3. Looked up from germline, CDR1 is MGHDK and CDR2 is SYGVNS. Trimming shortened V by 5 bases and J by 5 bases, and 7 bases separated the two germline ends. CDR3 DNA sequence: TGTGCCAGCAGTTTAAGCGACGAGCAGTACTTC. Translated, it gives CASSLSDEQYF.

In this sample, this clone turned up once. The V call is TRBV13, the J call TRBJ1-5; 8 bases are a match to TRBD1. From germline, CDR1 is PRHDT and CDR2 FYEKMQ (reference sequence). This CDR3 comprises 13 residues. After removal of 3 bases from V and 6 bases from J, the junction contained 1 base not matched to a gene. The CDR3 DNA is TGTGCCAGCAGCTTTCAGGGGGCTCAGCCCCAGCATTTT. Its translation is CASSFQGAQPQHF.

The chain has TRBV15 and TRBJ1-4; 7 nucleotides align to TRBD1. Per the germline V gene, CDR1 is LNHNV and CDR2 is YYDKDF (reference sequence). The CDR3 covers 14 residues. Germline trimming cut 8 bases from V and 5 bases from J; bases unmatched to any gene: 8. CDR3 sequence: CATGRDSRNEKLFF. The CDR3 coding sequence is TGTGCCACCGGACGGGACAGTAGGAATGAAAAACTGTTTTTT.

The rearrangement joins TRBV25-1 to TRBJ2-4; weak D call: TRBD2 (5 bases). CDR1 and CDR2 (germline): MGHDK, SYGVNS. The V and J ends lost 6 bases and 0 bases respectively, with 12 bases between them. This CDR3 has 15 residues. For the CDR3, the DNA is TGTGCCAGCAGCCCGCGAGGGTTAGCCAAAAACATTCAGTACTTC. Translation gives CASSPRGLAKNIQYF.

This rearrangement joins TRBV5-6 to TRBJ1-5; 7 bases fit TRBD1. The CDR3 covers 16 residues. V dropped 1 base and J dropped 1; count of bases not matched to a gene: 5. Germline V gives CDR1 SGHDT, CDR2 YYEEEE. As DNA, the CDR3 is TGTGCCAGCAGCTTGCAGGGGGTAGCGAGCAATCAGCCCCAGCATTTT. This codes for CASSLQGVASNQPQHF. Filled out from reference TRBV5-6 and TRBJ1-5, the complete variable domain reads DAGVTQSPTHLIKTRGQQVTLRCSPKSGHDTVSWYQQALGQGPQFIFQYYEEEERQRGNFPDRFSGHQFPNYSSELNVNALLLGDSALYLCASSLQGVASNQPQHFGDGTRLSIL.

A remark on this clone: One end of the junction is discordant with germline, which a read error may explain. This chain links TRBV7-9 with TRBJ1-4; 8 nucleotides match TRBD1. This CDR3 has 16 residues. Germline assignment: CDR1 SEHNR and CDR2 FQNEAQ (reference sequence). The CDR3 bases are TGTGCCAGCAGCTTAGGGACAGGGCAAACTAGTGAAAAACTGTTTTTT. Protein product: CASSLGTGQTSEKLFF.

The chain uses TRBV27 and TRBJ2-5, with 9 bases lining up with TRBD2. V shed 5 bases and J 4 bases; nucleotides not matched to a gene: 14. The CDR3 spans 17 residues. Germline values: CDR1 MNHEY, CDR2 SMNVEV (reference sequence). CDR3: CASSPWIAGASGETQYF. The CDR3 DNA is TGTGCCAGCAGTCCCTGGATAGCGGGGGCCTCGGGAGAGACCCAGTACTTC.

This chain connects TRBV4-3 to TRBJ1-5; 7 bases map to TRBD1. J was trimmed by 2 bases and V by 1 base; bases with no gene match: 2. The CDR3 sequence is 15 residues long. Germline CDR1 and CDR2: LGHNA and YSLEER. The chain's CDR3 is CASSQGQGGNQPQHF. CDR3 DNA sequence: TGCGCCAGCAGCCAAGGACAGGGTGGCAATCAGCCCCAGCATTTT.

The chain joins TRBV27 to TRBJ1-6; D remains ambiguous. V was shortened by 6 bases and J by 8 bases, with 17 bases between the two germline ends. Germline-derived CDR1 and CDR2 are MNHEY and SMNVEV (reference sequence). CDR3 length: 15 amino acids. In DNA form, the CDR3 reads TGTGCCAGCAGCCCGGGTCTGGGTTCGGATTCACCCCTCCACTTT. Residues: CASSPGLGSDSPLHF.

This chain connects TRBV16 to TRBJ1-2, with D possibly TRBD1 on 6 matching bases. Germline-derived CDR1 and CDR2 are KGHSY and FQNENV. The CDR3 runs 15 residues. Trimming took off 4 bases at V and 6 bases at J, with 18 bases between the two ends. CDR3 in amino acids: CASSPSRQGRDGYTF. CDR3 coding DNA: TGTGCCAGCAGCCCGTCGCGCCAGGGGCGTGATGGCTACACCTTC.

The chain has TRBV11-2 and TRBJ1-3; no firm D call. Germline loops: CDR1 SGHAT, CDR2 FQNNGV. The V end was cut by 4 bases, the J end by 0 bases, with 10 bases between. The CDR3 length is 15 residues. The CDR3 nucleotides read TGTGCCAGCAGCTCTCGTTTGAGCTCTGGAAACACCATATATTTT. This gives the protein CASSSRLSSGNTIYF.

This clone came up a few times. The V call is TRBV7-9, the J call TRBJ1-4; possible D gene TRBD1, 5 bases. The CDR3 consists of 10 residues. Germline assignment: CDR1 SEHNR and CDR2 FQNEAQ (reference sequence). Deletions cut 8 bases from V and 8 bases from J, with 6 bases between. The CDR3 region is CASQGEKLFF. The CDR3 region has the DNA TGTGCCAGCCAGGGCGAAAAACTGTTTTTT.

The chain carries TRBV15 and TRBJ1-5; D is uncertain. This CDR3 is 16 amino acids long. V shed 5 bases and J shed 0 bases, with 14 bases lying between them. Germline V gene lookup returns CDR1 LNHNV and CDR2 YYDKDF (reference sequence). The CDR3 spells CATSGSGTYSNQPQHF. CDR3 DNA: TGTGCCACCAGCGGTTCAGGTACCTATAGCAATCAGCCCCAGCATTTT.

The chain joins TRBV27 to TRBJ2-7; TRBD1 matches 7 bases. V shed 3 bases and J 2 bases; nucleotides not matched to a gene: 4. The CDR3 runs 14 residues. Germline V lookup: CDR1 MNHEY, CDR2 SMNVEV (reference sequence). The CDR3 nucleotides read TGTGCCAGCAGTTTCGACAGGGCAGCCTACGAGCAGTACTTC. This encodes CASSFDRAAYEQYF.

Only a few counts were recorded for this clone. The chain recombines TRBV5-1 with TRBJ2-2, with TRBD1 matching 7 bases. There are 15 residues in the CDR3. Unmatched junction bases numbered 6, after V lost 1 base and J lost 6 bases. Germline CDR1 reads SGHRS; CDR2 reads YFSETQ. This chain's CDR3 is CASSLWAQGAGELFF. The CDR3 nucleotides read TGCGCCAGCAGCTTGTGGGCGCAGGGGGCCGGGGAGCTGTTTTTT.

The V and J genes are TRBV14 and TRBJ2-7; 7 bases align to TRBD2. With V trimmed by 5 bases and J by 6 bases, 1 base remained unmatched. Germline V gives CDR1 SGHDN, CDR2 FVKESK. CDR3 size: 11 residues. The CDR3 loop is CASSGGGEQYF. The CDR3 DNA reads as TGTGCCAGCAGCGGGGGGGGCGAGCAGTACTTC.

DNA for the CDR3: TGTGCCAGCAGCTTGGCCTCGGGGAACCAAGAGACCCAGTACTTC. It yields the protein CASSLASGNQETQYF. The genes are TRBV5-4 and TRBJ2-5; possibly TRBD2 for D (5 bases). Germline CDR1 reads SGHNT; CDR2 reads YYREEE (reference sequence). The CDR3 is 15 residues long. Trimming shortened V by 0 bases and J by 0 bases, and 9 bases separated the two germline ends.

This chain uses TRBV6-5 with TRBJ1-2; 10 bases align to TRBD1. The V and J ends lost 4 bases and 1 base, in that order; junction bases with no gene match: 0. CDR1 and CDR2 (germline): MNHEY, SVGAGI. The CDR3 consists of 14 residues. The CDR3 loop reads CASSWTGGNYGYTF. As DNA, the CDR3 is TGTGCCAGCAGTTGGACAGGGGGTAACTATGGCTACACCTTC.